This T cell receptor (beta chain) was captured in a study of cytomegalovirus exposure and HLA in healthy donors. Study-level points and caveats: The records held CMV serostatus as the only immune exposure information.

PCR involved 60 Vbeta and 13 Jbeta primers. Per the authors' pipeline: Tens of millions of unique TCR beta chains, 9 million to 11 million shared, were counted in a later analysis. Sequencing used immunoSEQ multiplex PCR; TCRdb keeps in-frame clones, though not all of them. V, J and clone size were drawn from that table, and D and trimming were deduced from the DNA. The table has some 160,000 clones, roughly 70% seen once. On this clone: Antigen specificity is unknown.

Each donor was nominally healthy when sampled (though unrecorded immune exposures were likely). The V and J ends lost 3 bases and 6 bases, in that order; junction bases with no gene match: 8. The germline V gene encodes CDR1 SGDLS and CDR2 YYNGEE. The CDR3 sequence is 15 residues long. The chain has TRBV9 and TRBJ1-2; 10 positions match TRBD1. Sequencing was performed on PBMCs. The sequence was collected from a woman in her thirties or forties in good health and CMV-seronegative. Here the CDR3 reads CASSARSDRGDGYTF. The DNA of the CDR3 is TGTGCCAGCAGCGCCCGTTCGGACAGGGGGGATGGCTACACCTTC. The full variable domain, with the rest looked up from reference TRBV9 and TRBJ1-2, is DSGVTQTPKHLITATGQRVTLRCSPRSGDLSVYWYQQSLDQGLQFLIQYYNGEERAKGNILERFSAQQFPDLHSELNLSSLELGDSALYFCASSARSDRGDGYTFGSGTRLTVV.